The rows below give T cell receptor beta chains drawn from one sample of a study of T cell changes during pregnancy in multiple sclerosis. Clones were sequenced by immunoSEQ multiplex PCR, and TCRdb holds only the in-frame ones, with some missing. The table lists tens of thousands of clones, around nine tenths of them singletons, with 3.3% in the top ten. Source: peripheral blood, taken in the first trimester of pregnancy. The receptors stem from a female donor in good health, enrolled as a control in a pregnancy study. CDR3s include the opening cysteine and the closing phenylalanine or tryptophan. D genes are given only for firm matches. Some rows mark clone size as missing; the rest say once, few, many or name a class of expanded clone.

>NA|TRBV18|NA|TRBJ1-5
CASSVHRNQPQHF
TGTGCCAGCTCAGTCCATCGCAATCAGCCCCAGCATTTT
>NA|TRBV28|once|TRBJ2-4
CASRYSLGHPKYF
TGTGCCAGCAGGTATTCTCTAGGACACCCCAAGTACTTC
>TRBD2|TRBV6-5|NA|TRBJ2-7
CASSYGGGGYF
TGTGCCAGCAGTTACGGCGGCGGGGGGTACTTC
>NA|TRBV7-9|NA|TRBJ1-1
CASSLGQNTEAFF
TGTGCCAGCAGCCTCGGACAGAACACTGAAGCTTTCTTT
>NA|TRBV7-2|NA|TRBJ1-6
CASSFGGAYNSPLHF
TGTGCCAGCAGCTTTGGGGGCGCTTATAATTCACCCCTCCACTTT
>TRBD2|TRBV6-5|once|TRBJ2-2
CASRLAGVAGELFF
TGTGCCAGCAGGCTAGCGGGAGTGGCCGGGGAGCTGTTTTTT
>TRBD1|TRBV19|NA|TRBJ1-1
CASSRSGTVNTEAFF
TGTGCCAGTTCCCGTTCCGGGACAGTGAACACTGAAGCTTTCTTT
>TRBD1|TRBV6-5|NA|TRBJ2-7
CASQTGQGNEQYF
TGTGCCAGTCAGACAGGACAGGGGAACGAGCAGTACTTC
>NA|TRBV28|NA|TRBJ1-5
CASSTLRVLGNQPQHF
TGTGCCAGCAGTACCCTTCGGGTCCTGGGCAATCAGCCCCAGCATTTT
>TRBD1|TRBV7-9|NA|TRBJ1-2
CASSFQGARDYGYTF
TGTGCCAGCAGCTTTCAGGGGGCGCGGGACTATGGCTACACCTTC
>TRBD2|TRBV7-6|NA|TRBJ2-5
CASSLGLAGGPQTQYF
TGTGCCAGCAGCTTAGGTCTAGCGGGAGGGCCGCAGACCCAGTACTTC
>TRBD1|TRBV5-4|NA|TRBJ1-1
CASSTPGTGGADTEAFF
TGTGCCAGCAGCACACCCGGGACAGGGGGCGCGGACACTGAAGCTTTCTTT
>TRBD1|TRBV20-1|NA|TRBJ2-5
CSGQGQETQYF
TGCAGTGGACAGGGCCAAGAGACCCAGTACTTC
>TRBD1|TRBV5-4|NA|TRBJ1-1
CASSRETGLTEAFF
TGTGCCAGCAGCAGAGAGACAGGGCTCACTGAAGCTTTCTTT
>NA|TRBV27|NA|TRBJ2-7
CASSLGQGTIYEQYF
TGTGCCAGCAGTTTAGGGCAGGGGACGATCTACGAGCAGTACTTC
>NA|TRBV6-1|NA|TRBJ1-2
CASSEARLQGLNYGYTF
TGTGCCAGCAGTGAAGCTCGGCTGCAGGGCCTTAACTATGGCTACACCTTC